Listed below are T cell receptor beta chains from one sample, sequenced in a study of PD-L1 blockade in urothelial cancer. Measured with immunoSEQ multiplex PCR; TCRdb has only the in-frame clones, and not every one. Of approximately 47,000 clones in the sample, 75% to 90% are singletons; the top ten hold 1.5% to 2%. The sequencing here drew on PBMCs, taken around atezolizumab (anti-PD-L1) treatment. The receptors stem from a man in his forties or fifties with urothelial cancer. Both conserved end residues are part of each CDR3. D genes are given only for firm matches. Not all rows give a size; the values are once, few, many and, for expanded clones, a class.

j_gene: TRBJ2-3; v_gene: TRBV5-4; d_gene: TRBD2; abundance: NA; CDR3nt: TGTGCCAGCAGCACACTAGCGGGGGACACAGATACGCAGTATTTT; CDR3aa: CASSTLAGDTDTQYF
j_gene: TRBJ1-1; v_gene: TRBV5-1; d_gene: NA; abundance: NA; CDR3nt: TGCGCCAGCAGCTCACAGGTTGATGGCACTGAAGCTTTCTTT; CDR3aa: CASSSQVDGTEAFF
j_gene: TRBJ1-2; v_gene: TRBV6-6; d_gene: NA; abundance: once; CDR3nt: TGTGCCAGCAGTTACGCTCAGGCAAACCATGGCTACACCTTC; CDR3aa: CASSYAQANHGYTF
j_gene: TRBJ1-2; v_gene: TRBV19; d_gene: TRBD1; abundance: NA; CDR3nt: TGTGCCAGTAGTATCGGACAGGGGGCCCGCTATGGCTACACCTTC; CDR3aa: CASSIGQGARYGYTF
j_gene: TRBJ2-1; v_gene: TRBV5-1; d_gene: TRBD2; abundance: once; CDR3nt: TGCGCCAGCAGCTTGGGGGTCGGGAGGGCGAATGAGCAGTTCTTC; CDR3aa: CASSLGVGRANEQFF
j_gene: TRBJ2-7; v_gene: TRBV19; d_gene: TRBD2; abundance: few; CDR3nt: TGTGCCAGTCAATTTACGGCGGGAGGTTACTCCTACGAGCAGTACTTC; CDR3aa: CASQFTAGGYSYEQYF
j_gene: TRBJ2-1; v_gene: TRBV6-5; d_gene: TRBD1; abundance: NA; CDR3nt: TGTGCCAGCAGTTACGGCGGCAGGGGGCATGAGCAGTTCTTC; CDR3aa: CASSYGGRGHEQFF
j_gene: TRBJ1-2; v_gene: TRBV6-1; d_gene: NA; abundance: NA; CDR3nt: TGTGCCAGCAGTGAACAAGGGGCCTATGGCTACACCTTC; CDR3aa: CASSEQGAYGYTF
j_gene: TRBJ2-7; v_gene: TRBV11-3; d_gene: NA; abundance: NA; CDR3nt: TGTGCCAGCAGCCCTTCCGACAGTTTCGGAGAGCAGTACTTC; CDR3aa: CASSPSDSFGEQYF
j_gene: TRBJ2-7; v_gene: TRBV19; d_gene: NA; abundance: NA; CDR3nt: TGTGCCAGTAGTATAAACTTGTACGAGCAGTACTTC; CDR3aa: CASSINLYEQYF
j_gene: TRBJ1-2; v_gene: TRBV15; d_gene: TRBD1; abundance: NA; CDR3nt: TGTGCCACCAGCGGGGGGACAGGGAACTATGGCTACACCTTC; CDR3aa: CATSGGTGNYGYTF
j_gene: TRBJ1-5; v_gene: TRBV18; d_gene: NA; abundance: NA; CDR3nt: TGTGCCAGCTCACCACCAGGGCAGGGTTATAGCAATCAGCCCCAGCATTTT; CDR3aa: CASSPPGQGYSNQPQHF
j_gene: TRBJ2-3; v_gene: TRBV5-6; d_gene: TRBD1; abundance: NA; CDR3nt: TGTGCCAGCAGCTCTCGGACAGGGGCGATAGATACGCAGTATTTT; CDR3aa: CASSSRTGAIDTQYF
j_gene: TRBJ2-7; v_gene: TRBV7-6; d_gene: NA; abundance: NA; CDR3nt: TGTGCCAGCAGCCAAAGGGACAAGGGTCCCTACGAGCAGTACTTC; CDR3aa: CASSQRDKGPYEQYF
j_gene: TRBJ2-3; v_gene: TRBV15; d_gene: NA; abundance: NA; CDR3nt: TGTGCCACCAGCAGGCGGGCCGCAGGAACAGATACGCAGTATTTT; CDR3aa: CATSRRAAGTDTQYF
j_gene: TRBJ1-3; v_gene: TRBV25-1; d_gene: TRBD1; abundance: NA; CDR3nt: TGTGCCAGCAGTGCATCCGGGACAGTCTACTCTGGAAACACCATATATTTT; CDR3aa: CASSASGTVYSGNTIYF
j_gene: TRBJ2-7; v_gene: TRBV19; d_gene: NA; abundance: NA; CDR3nt: TGTGCCAGTAGTATCTCAGGGGAGCCCTCCTACGAGCAGTACTTC; CDR3aa: CASSISGEPSYEQYF
j_gene: TRBJ2-2; v_gene: TRBV6-6; d_gene: NA; abundance: NA; CDR3nt: TGTGCCAGCAGGCCACCGGGGGGCGCCACGGGGGAGCTGTTTTTT; CDR3aa: CASRPPGGATGELFF
j_gene: TRBJ2-2; v_gene: TRBV5-4; d_gene: NA; abundance: NA; CDR3nt: TGTGCCAGCAGCTTGGCCATGGGGGGATCGAACACCGGGGAGCTGTTTTTT; CDR3aa: CASSLAMGGSNTGELFF
j_gene: TRBJ1-2; v_gene: TRBV6-5; d_gene: NA; abundance: few; CDR3nt: TGTGCCAGCAGTTCAACAGCAGGCTATGGCTACACCTTC; CDR3aa: CASSSTAGYGYTF
j_gene: TRBJ1-6; v_gene: TRBV28; d_gene: NA; abundance: NA; CDR3nt: TGTGCCAGCAGTTTAATACAGAATTCACCCCTCCACTTT; CDR3aa: CASSLIQNSPLHF
j_gene: TRBJ1-2; v_gene: TRBV2; d_gene: TRBD1; abundance: NA; CDR3nt: TGTGCCAGCAGTCTCAAGAGACAGGGGGCGAACTATGGCTACACCTTC; CDR3aa: CASSLKRQGANYGYTF
j_gene: TRBJ2-3; v_gene: TRBV2; d_gene: NA; abundance: NA; CDR3nt: TGTGCCAGCAATCCGGTTTTCACAGATACGCAGTATTTT; CDR3aa: CASNPVFTDTQYF
j_gene: TRBJ2-7; v_gene: TRBV7-9; d_gene: NA; abundance: NA; CDR3nt: TGTGCCAGCAAGGAGGGAGGGGGCTCCTACGAGCAGTACTTC; CDR3aa: CASKEGGGSYEQYF
j_gene: TRBJ1-2; v_gene: TRBV6-4; d_gene: NA; abundance: NA; CDR3nt: TGTGCCAGCAGTGACTTCTATGCGGGGGATTTACCCGGCTATGGCTACACCTTC; CDR3aa: CASSDFYAGDLPGYGYTF
j_gene: TRBJ2-5; v_gene: TRBV28; d_gene: TRBD1; abundance: NA; CDR3nt: TGTGCCAGCCTGGGACAGGAGGAGACCCAGTACTTC; CDR3aa: CASLGQEETQYF
j_gene: TRBJ1-2; v_gene: TRBV19; d_gene: NA; abundance: NA; CDR3nt: TGTGCCAGTACCGAGACAGGACTTCCCTATGGCTACACCTTC; CDR3aa: CASTETGLPYGYTF
j_gene: TRBJ2-1; v_gene: TRBV5-3; d_gene: NA; abundance: NA; CDR3nt: TGTGCCAGAAGCTTAAGCGAGAGGGCCTACAATGAGCAGTTCTTC; CDR3aa: CARSLSERAYNEQFF
j_gene: TRBJ2-1; v_gene: TRBV5-6; d_gene: NA; abundance: NA; CDR3nt: TGTGCCAGCAGCTTGGTGGCTAGCGAGGGGCTCTTC; CDR3aa: CASSLVASEGLF
j_gene: TRBJ1-5; v_gene: TRBV5-5; d_gene: NA; abundance: NA; CDR3nt: TGTGCCAGCAGCTTGGTTGGGACTGTACTCCTTAGTGGTCAGCCCCAGCATTTT; CDR3aa: CASSLVGTVLLSGQPQHF
j_gene: TRBJ2-1; v_gene: TRBV12-5; d_gene: TRBD1; abundance: NA; CDR3nt: TGTGCTAGTGGTTTGGCACAGGGGGCTCGAGGTGAGCAGTTCTTC; CDR3aa: CASGLAQGARGEQFF
j_gene: TRBJ2-5; v_gene: TRBV7-9; d_gene: TRBD1; abundance: NA; CDR3nt: TGTGCCAGCAGCTTCGGGACAGGGCAAGAGACCCAGTACTTC; CDR3aa: CASSFGTGQETQYF
j_gene: TRBJ2-1; v_gene: TRBV5-6; d_gene: TRBD1; abundance: NA; CDR3nt: TGTGCCAGCAGCTTTTTCGATCCGGACAGGGGCAATGAGCAGTTCTTC; CDR3aa: CASSFFDPDRGNEQFF
j_gene: TRBJ2-2; v_gene: TRBV7-3; d_gene: NA; abundance: NA; CDR3nt: TGTGCCAGCAGCCCTCCGTCCGGGGAGCTGTTTTTT; CDR3aa: CASSPPSGELFF
j_gene: TRBJ1-2; v_gene: TRBV25-1; d_gene: NA; abundance: NA; CDR3nt: TGTGCCAGCAGTGCAACGAGGGAAGGCTACACCTTC; CDR3aa: CASSATREGYTF
j_gene: TRBJ2-7; v_gene: TRBV11-2; d_gene: TRBD2; abundance: NA; CDR3nt: TGTGCCAGCAGCTTAGATCACGAAGATAATAGCGGGAGCAGACACGAGCAGTACTTC; CDR3aa: CASSLDHEDNSGSRHEQYF
j_gene: TRBJ1-5; v_gene: TRBV19; d_gene: NA; abundance: NA; CDR3nt: TGTGCCAGTAAGTCGGCAGGGGCCGGGAGCAATCAGCCCCAGCATTTT; CDR3aa: CASKSAGAGSNQPQHF
j_gene: TRBJ2-2; v_gene: TRBV4-1; d_gene: NA; abundance: NA; CDR3nt: NA; CDR3aa: CASSQVWASGNTGELFF
j_gene: TRBJ1-1; v_gene: TRBV9; d_gene: NA; abundance: NA; CDR3nt: TGTGCCAGCAGCGTAGGTTCGGGGGGTCGAGGCACTGAAGCTTTCTTT; CDR3aa: CASSVGSGGRGTEAFF
j_gene: TRBJ2-6; v_gene: TRBV19; d_gene: TRBD1; abundance: NA; CDR3nt: TGTGCCAGTAGAAAACCGGGACAGGCCTCTGGGGCCAACGTCCTGACTTTC; CDR3aa: CASRKPGQASGANVLTF